The T cell receptor (beta chain) described here comes from a study of T cell repertoires in cytomegalovirus infection. Using its own MiXCR run on the reads, TCRdb lists one record per CDR3 protein. The profile covers 250,000 to 300,000 distinct CDR3 sequences, with 20% to 30% appearing a single time and approximately 14% taken by the ten largest. This clonotype was observed many times. The source is a human donor in good health (CMV status not recorded). Some clones in this sample may be carry-over from other donors' samples. The sequenced sample was PBMCs.

The CDR3 protein is CASSLDGSSGNPTKQYF. The CDR3 nucleotides read TGTGCCAGCAGCTTGGACGGGTCTAGCGGTAACCCTACGAAGCAGTACTTC. The J gene is TRBJ2-7, the V gene TRBV7-8, with TRBD2 matching over 7 bases. CDR3 length: 17 residues. Germline V gene sequence: CDR1 SGHVS, CDR2 FQNEAQ. With 3 bases clipped from V and 8 bases from J, the junction kept 19 bases outside the gene matches.